The 2 T cell receptor gamma chains below all came from one sample that was sequenced in a study of human gamma delta and Vdelta1 T cells. For these TCRs, the target antigens are not known. TCRdb re-called clones from the PCR reads using CATT. This table holds about 3,900 gamma-chain clones, approximately 16% found once. Material for sequencing was Vdelta1 gamma-delta T cells from blood grown in culture (DOT cells). These receptor sequences come from a human donor in good health.

In this sample, this clone turned up a few times. V and J are TRGV4 and TRGJ1 or TRGJ2. V lost 0 bases to trimming and J lost 3 bases; unmatched junction nucleotides: 8. Germline V CDR1 and CDR2: EGSTGY, YDSYTSSV. The CDR3 runs to 15 residues. CDR3 residues: CATWDGFPGYYKKLF. The CDR3 DNA sequence: TGTGCCACCTGGGATGGGTTCCCTGGTTATTATAAGAAACTCTTT.

The table lists this clone with a few counts. The V and J genes are TRGV5P and TRGJ1 or TRGJ2. TRGV5P is noted as a pseudogene. The CDR3 sequence is 11 residues long. The CDR3 protein is CATWGRLGKLF. In nucleotides, the CDR3 is TGTGCCACCTGGGGCAGGCTGGGGAAACTCTTT.